This T cell receptor (beta chain) was observed in a study of neurological immune-mediated disorders (dated by TCRdb to the late 2010s). General notes on the study: Peripheral blood TCR-beta repertoires from HTLV-I-associated myelopathy (HAM/TSP) patients, multiple sclerosis patients and healthy controls were compared by UMI-based sequencing. Longitudinal samples, technical triplicates and paired sorted CD4+ and CD8+ T-cell subsets, alongside PBMC samples, were included among the roughly 100 TCR-beta libraries. Each longitudinal HAM/TSP and healthy donor was sampled at 3 time-points spaced at roughly 3-40 month intervals. The cohort included roughly 71 subjects: about 15 with HAM/TSP, some 35 with multiple sclerosis, and 20 healthy controls. The paper's findings and limits, for the study overall: TCR clonal expansion was highest in HAM/TSP patients and lowest in MS patients, with MS patients falling below even healthy controls. No identical CDR3 amino acid sequences were found to be shared among expanded clones across subjects, suggesting that TCR-beta repertoires were private in all groups.

The sample's time point label is to be understood as: longitudinal time-point 2. Unsorted PBMC libraries were generated from 2 million PBMCs stored in RNAlater at -80 °C until RNA extraction. PBMCs were separated from peripheral blood using Ficoll-Hypaque density gradient centrifugation and then cryopreserved in liquid nitrogen. cDNA was synthesized by template-switch 5'RACE using a primer with a 10-nucleotide random unique molecular identifier that tagged each TCR transcript. Each sequencing run produced over 160 million TCR-beta sequences covering 15-18 subjects. The RNeasy kit was used for extraction of total RNA. The KAPA Real-time Library Amplification kit was used to amplify TCR-beta VDJ regions with primers targeting the TCR constant region and the 5'RACE anchor. A first PCR added sample indexes and Illumina adaptors, after which a second PCR increased the library yield. After Ampure bead purification, the roughly 650 bp TCR product was size-selected on a 2% E-gel SizeSelection system. Before pooling, library quality was assessed on a Bioanalyzer, concentration was determined with Qubit, and library quantification was performed with the Kapa Library Quantification kit. Libraries were sequenced paired-end 2 x 150 bp on an Illumina HiSeq 2500. To increase sequence diversity, about 25-31% phiX was spiked into each library pool. The study's own analysis went as follows. The quality-filtered reads were processed with the UMI-based MiGEC pipeline, whose error correction step removed more than 80% of the raw TCR sequences. VDJ genes were aligned to IMGT germline references, and clonotypes were defined by unique CDR3 amino acid sequence plus V-J genes. VDJtools evaluated clonal expansion, Shannon diversity and CDR3 relatedness (CalcPairwiseDistances, ClusterSamples); CLCbio workbench built phylogenetic trees. Expanded clones were defined as having at least 8 unique UMIs, based on coefficient-of-variation modelling across technical triplicates. The public reads were run again by TCRdb, first through fastp at Q25 and then through MiXCR, and only productive beta chains were kept. Identical CDR3 protein sequences are pooled into one entry, listed with their most common genes and DNA. The V and J calls shown here were made by TCRdb, not taken from the authors' results. This sample holds about 90,000 distinct CDR3 sequences; approximately 13% were observed only once. The top ten clonotypes cover roughly 5% of the sample.

Trimming removed 3 bases from V and 5 bases from J, leaving 17 bases between the germline ends. The germline V gene (reference sequence) sets CDR1 to DFQATT and CDR2 to SNEGSKA. The CDR3 holds 14 amino acids from the cysteine to the phenylalanine. The sequence is cut down to CDR3 DNA, 42 bases in frame from base 1. Comment on this clonotype: Its antigen remains unidentified. No per-base quality is available; no much larger clone lies one base away.

This chain is built from TRBV20-1 and TRBJ2-7, with the D gene not confidently named. The specimen sequenced was PBMCs. This TCR derives from a female donor with HTLV-1-associated myelopathy (HAM/TSP). DNA sequence: TGCAGTGCTAGGGGCGAGCTAAGTACCGACGAGCAGTACTTC. Translation gives CSARGELSTDEQYF.